This TCR beta chain was recorded in a study of control samples from healthy donors and cancer patients. Repertoires were generated with immunoSEQ multiplex PCR, while TCRdb's copy carries only in-frame clones and drops some. In the table there are approximately 58,000 clones, roughly 87% of which are singletons. CDR1 MDHEN and CDR2 SYDVKM come from the germline V gene. V lost 6 bases, J lost 5 bases, and 13 bases stayed unmatched. The CDR3 loop spans 17 amino acids. Material: PBMCs. The receptor was isolated from a man aged 60 to 75 with head and neck cancer. The chain combines TRBV28 with TRBJ2-1; TRBD1 aligns across 10 bases. The CDR3: CASRRHTGTGVDNEQFF. The CDR3 nucleotides read TGTGCCAGCAGACGCCATACCGGGACAGGGGTGGACAATGAGCAGTTCTTC.